The clone carrying this T cell receptor (beta chain) was counted between two and nine times. The sample comes from a study of T cells in Graves' hyperthyroidism and ophthalmopathy. At least 3 on the Clinical Activity Score was recorded for ophthalmopathy patients, who also had NOSPECS grade at least 4 and duration under 3 months. Each 10 ml fresh peripheral blood draw supplied the PBMCs. The CDR3 totals 15 residues. Germline V gene data show CDR1 as MNHNS and CDR2 as SASEGT. Trimming took 7 bases from V and 6 from J; bases not matched to a gene: 5. RNA transcripts were the template for amplifying TCR beta CDR3 regions. The HTBI primer set served for first-round RT-PCR of the TCR CDR3. TCRdb reprocessed the multiplex PCR reads via MiXCR and lists one record per CDR3 protein. Of some 650,000 distinct CDR3 sequences detected, about a sixth appear once; the ten largest clones hold around 3.3%.

V and J are TRBV6-1 and TRBJ2-3, with 15 positions matching TRBD2. Sequencing used blood. The TCR was taken from a woman between 40 and 50 years old with Graves' ophthalmopathy. As DNA, the CDR3 is TGTGCCAGCAAGGGACTAGCGGGAGGCGGCGATACGCAGTATTTT. This gives the protein CASKGLAGGGDTQYF.